A selection of T cell receptor beta chains follows, all from one sample in a study of T cell repertoires in cytomegalovirus infection. Using its own MiXCR run on the reads, TCRdb lists one record per CDR3 protein. Of a few hundred thousand distinct CDR3 sequences listed, roughly 34% are singletons. These TCRs are of unknown antigen specificity. This material consisted of cultured PBMCs, taken from culture after CMV antigen stimulation. Source of these receptors: a human donor in good health (CMV status not recorded). Some clones in this sample may be carry-over from other donors' samples. The CDR3 runs from the conserved cysteine through the conserved F or W. Fields, in order: V gene, clone size, J gene, D gene, CDR3 protein, CDR3 DNA. The D gene is left open where the match is weak. Size tells how often a clone was seen (once, few, many) or the class of an expanded clone, and some rows leave it out.

>TRBV7-9|-|TRBJ2-1|-
CASSFWGDDEQFF
TGTGCCAGCAGCTTTTGGGGGGACGATGAGCAGTTCTTC
>TRBV4-1|-|TRBJ2-7|-
CASSQDWGGVPSYEQYF
TGCGCCAGCAGCCAAGACTGGGGGGGCGTTCCCTCCTACGAGCAGTACTTC
>TRBV20-1|-|TRBJ2-7|-
CSARAIGDRDHEQYF
TGCAGTGCTAGAGCCATTGGAGATAGGGATCACGAGCAGTACTTC
>TRBV5-4|-|TRBJ2-2|-
CASRSGGTSGELFF
TGTGCCAGCAGATCCGGGGGAACGTCCGGGGAGCTGTTTTTT
>TRBV5-1|-|TRBJ2-5|-
CASSLEVGSQETQYF
TGCGCCAGCAGCTTGGAGGTAGGGTCTCAAGAGACCCAGTACTTC
>TRBV6-2/TRBV6-3|-|TRBJ2-1|-
CASSYRRVEQFF
TGTGCCAGCAGTTACAGACGCGTTGAGCAGTTCTTC
>TRBV10-3|few|TRBJ2-2|TRBD2
CAIPTSGTTNTGELFF
TGTGCCATCCCCACTAGCGGGACGACGAACACCGGGGAGCTGTTTTTT
>TRBV4-2|-|TRBJ1-4|-
CASSQDGSLGKLFF
TGTGCCAGCAGCCAAGATGGTTCCTTGGGGAAACTGTTTTTT
>TRBV6-5|-|TRBJ2-1|TRBD2
CASSSGTSGTWGEQFF
TGTGCCAGCAGTTCGGGGACTAGCGGGACTTGGGGTGAGCAGTTCTTC
>TRBV7-2|many|TRBJ2-3|-
CASSYSGTDTQYF
TGTGCCAGCAGCTATTCGGGGACAGATACGCAGTATTTT
>TRBV6-6|-|TRBJ2-3|-
CASSYSSSTARDTQYF
TGTGCCAGCAGTTACTCCTCTAGCACAGCGAGGGATACGCAGTATTTT
>TRBV11-3|few|TRBJ2-1|TRBD1
CASSLDRGTGVNEQFF
TGTGCCAGCAGCTTAGATAGAGGGACAGGGGTAAATGAGCAGTTCTTC
>TRBV24-1|once|TRBJ2-3|-
CATQTSTDTQYF
TGTGCCACCCAGACTAGCACAGATACGCAGTATTTT
>TRBV6-1|few|TRBJ2-3|TRBD2
CATAGTSGTEAQYF
TGTGCCACCGCCGGGACTAGCGGGACGGAGGCGCAGTATTTT
>TRBV6-1|once|TRBJ1-6|-
CASSEVHSRSPLHF
TGTGCCAGCAGTGAAGTTCACTCGCGTTCACCCCTCCACTTT
>TRBV4-3|-|TRBJ1-2|-
CASSQEHKGPAGWNYGYTF
TGCGCCAGCAGCCAAGAGCACAAAGGGCCGGCAGGGTGGAACTATGGCTACACCTTC
>TRBV7-2|few|TRBJ2-5|-
CASSLEGSEIETQYF
TGTGCCAGCAGCTTAGAAGGTAGCGAGATTGAGACCCAGTACTTC
>TRBV20-1|-|TRBJ2-3|-
CSAHHRVITDTQYF
TGCAGTGCTCACCACAGGGTCATCACAGATACGCAGTATTTT
>TRBV19|-|TRBJ2-1|-
CASSREVSSYNEQFF
TGTGCCAGTAGCCGTGAAGTGAGCTCCTACAATGAGCAGTTCTTC
>TRBV28|-|TRBJ2-5|-
CASSLGARPQGEETQYF
TGTGCCAGCAGTTTAGGGGCGCGTCCGCAGGGTGAGGAGACCCAGTACTTC
>TRBV7-2|few|TRBJ2-7|-
CASSLLGPKLSYEQYF
TGTGCCAGCAGCTTATTAGGTCCCAAACTCTCCTACGAGCAGTACTTC
>TRBV27|-|TRBJ2-7|TRBD2
CASSLLAGGRYEQYF
TGTGCCAGCAGCCTACTAGCGGGAGGTCGGTACGAGCAGTACTTC
>TRBV19|-|TRBJ2-2|-
CASSRLGLTTGELFF
TGTGCCAGTAGTAGACTGGGGTTAACCACCGGGGAGCTGTTTTTT